Shown below are 29 T cell receptor beta chains from a single sample sequenced in a study of cytomegalovirus exposure and HLA in healthy donors. PCR was performed using 60 Vbeta and 13 Jbeta primers. Assay used: immunoSEQ multiplex PCR; TCRdb lists only in-frame clones, some missing. The sample includes 150,000 to 200,000 clones, roughly 79% of them seen just once. The sequenced material came from PBMCs. Source of these receptors: a man aged 25 to 40 in good health and CMV-seronegative.

The chain is built from TRBV7-3 and TRBJ2-1; D might be TRBD1 (6 bases). The CDR3 spans 15 residues. Germline V gives CDR1 SGHTA, CDR2 FQGTGA. The V end lost 8 bases, the J end lost 2 bases, and 16 bases lay between the germline ends. The chain's CDR3 is CASAWGRAAYNEQFF. The CDR3 nucleotides read TGTGCCAGCGCCTGGGGGCGGGCCGCCTACAATGAGCAGTTCTTC. Full variable domain (remainder filled in from reference TRBV7-3 and TRBJ2-1): GAGVSQTPSNKVTEKGKYVELRCDPISGHTALYWYRQSLGQGPEFLIYFQGTGAADDSGLPNDRFFAVRPEGSVSTLKIQRTERGDSAVYLCASAWGRAAYNEQFFGPGTRLTVL.

J is TRBJ1-1 and V is TRBV2; possible D gene TRBD1, 5 bases. Trimming cost V 5 bases and J 3 bases, with 13 bases left between them. Germline V gene lookup returns CDR1 SNHLY and CDR2 FYNNEI. The CDR3 length is 14 residues. This CDR3 reads CASSSQGGDTEAFF. The CDR3 nucleotides are TGTGCCAGCAGTTCCCAGGGTGGTGACACTGAAGCTTTCTTT.

This clone was counted a few times. The chain joins TRBV6-5 to TRBJ1-4; D ambiguous. The V and J ends lost 8 bases and 5 bases respectively, with 12 bases between them. Germline-derived CDR1 and CDR2 are MNHEY and SVGAGI. The CDR3 is 13 amino acids. CDR3 nucleotide sequence: TGTGCCAGCGGTGGGCCAGGCAATGAAAAACTGTTTTTT. Protein: CASGGPGNEKLFF.

This clone has just a few counts. The CDR3 DNA reads TGTGCCAGCAGCTTAGATCCCGGGAGTTACGAGCAGTACTTC. Its translation is CASSLDPGSYEQYF. The J gene is TRBJ2-7, the V gene TRBV11-2; the D gene is possibly TRBD2 (6 bases). Per the germline V gene, CDR1 is SGHAT and CDR2 is FQNNGV. The CDR3 runs to 14 residues. The V end lost 0 bases, the J end lost 4 bases, and 10 bases lay between the germline ends.

This clone has just a few counts. The chain joins TRBV19 to TRBJ1-3, with TRBD1 matching 7 bases. CDR3 length equals 14 residues. The ends lost 6 bases at V and 0 bases at J; junction bases unmatched: 2. Germline V CDR1 and CDR2: LNHDA, SQIVND (reference sequence). The CDR3 protein is CASRGDSSGNTIYF. CDR3 nucleotides: TGTGCCAGTAGAGGGGACAGCTCTGGAAACACCATATATTTT.

The rearrangement links TRBV29-1 to TRBJ2-1, with D possibly TRBD1 on 5 matching bases. The length of the CDR3 is 11 residues. Looked up from germline, CDR1 is SQVTM and CDR2 is ANQGSEA. Between the trimmed V and J ends, which lost 8 bases and 9 bases, there was a span of 14 bases. The CDR3 protein is CSLPEGAEQFF. The CDR3 coding sequence is TGCAGCCTTCCTGAAGGGGCTGAGCAGTTCTTC.

The rearrangement uses TRBV29-1 and TRBJ2-7, with D perhaps TRBD2 (6 bases). Per the germline V gene, CDR1 is SQVTM and CDR2 is ANQGSEA. CDR3 length: 10 amino acids. Trimming took off 4 bases at V and 9 bases at J, with 10 bases between the two ends. The CDR3: CSVVDYRQYF. The CDR3 nucleotides read TGCAGCGTTGTGGACTACCGGCAGTACTTC.

This rearrangement joins TRBV30 to TRBJ2-5, with 7 bases that match TRBD1. TRBJ2-7 matches the DNA end more closely, so the J call is doubtful. Germline-derived CDR1 and CDR2 are GTSNPN and SVGIG (reference sequence). The CDR3 loop spans 14 amino acids. The CDR3 region is CAWARAGGNHEQYF. The CDR3 nucleotides are TGTGCCTGGGCCAGGGCAGGGGGAAATCACGAGCAGTACTTC.

The chain uses TRBV5-1 and TRBJ1-1; 7 nucleotides align to TRBD1. The V gene's germline CDR1 is SGHRS and CDR2 YFSETQ. V trimming: 0 bases; J trimming: 4 bases; junction bases outside the gene matches: 6. The CDR3 contains 15 residues. CDR3 sequence (DNA): TGCGCCAGCAGCTTGGCCGAGAGGGGGCGCACTGAAGCTTTCTTT. Its translation is CASSLAERGRTEAFF.

This chain connects TRBV6-1 to TRBJ2-7, with 9 bases matching TRBD2. This CDR3 spans 15 amino acids. J lost 0 bases, V lost 7 bases, and 7 bases had no gene match. Germline values: CDR1 MNHNS, CDR2 SASEGT. CDR3 in amino acids: CASTDDSGSSYEQYF. DNA for the CDR3: TGTGCCAGCACTGATGATAGCGGGAGCTCCTACGAGCAGTACTTC.

This clone was seen a few times. The genes are TRBV5-1 and TRBJ2-1, with 9 bases matching TRBD1. The CDR3 has 14 amino acids. The J segment lost 2 bases and the V segment lost 5 bases, leaving 2 bases of the junction unmatched. CDR1 is SGHRS, CDR2 YFSETQ, per germline. CDR3 sequence reads: CASRGDRAYNEQFF. CDR3 nucleotides: TGCGCCAGCAGGGGGGACAGGGCCTACAATGAGCAGTTCTTC.

The CDR3, as DNA: TGTGCCAGCAGCTCCCTCAGGGACAGGGTAATGACCGGATACGAGCAGTACTTC. Its protein product is CASSSLRDRVMTGYEQYF. The chain carries TRBV11-2 and TRBJ2-7, with TRBD1 matching over 9 bases. The V segment lost 4 bases and the J segment 4 bases; nucleotides outside the gene matches: 17. The germline V gene encodes CDR1 SGHAT and CDR2 FQNNGV. The CDR3 totals 18 residues.

The genes are TRBV9 and TRBJ2-1; the D gene is possibly TRBD1 (6 bases). The V gene lost 3 bases and the J gene lost 7 bases, with 17 bases spanning the gap. Germline loops: CDR1 SGDLS, CDR2 YYNGEE. The CDR3 is made up of 15 amino acids. CDR3: CASSGDIRAQNEQFF. The DNA of the CDR3 is TGTGCCAGCAGCGGGGACATTCGGGCTCAGAATGAGCAGTTCTTC. Full variable domain (missing parts from reference TRBV9 and TRBJ2-1): DSGVTQTPKHLITATGQRVTLRCSPRSGDLSVYWYQQSLDQGLQFLIQYYNGEERAKGNILERFSAQQFPDLHSELNLSSLELGDSALYFCASSGDIRAQNEQFFGPGTRLTVL.

This sequence joins TRBV29-1 and TRBJ2-3; 7 nucleotides match TRBD1. The CDR3 is 14 residues long. The V segment lost 4 bases and the J segment 0 bases; nucleotides outside the gene matches: 4. Germline lookup yields CDR1 SQVTM and CDR2 ANQGSEA. CDR3 DNA sequence: TGCAGCGTTGGGACAGGCGAGAGCACAGATACGCAGTATTTT. It translates to CSVGTGESTDTQYF.

This chain joins TRBV5-4 and TRBJ2-5, with D hard to call. CDR3 length equals 15 residues. V lost 3 bases and J 5 bases, leaving 17 bases between the germline ends. Per germline, CDR1 SGHNT and CDR2 YYREEE (reference sequence). Here the CDR3 reads CASSSFRSLGETQYF. CDR3 sequence (DNA): TGTGCCAGCAGCTCCTTCCGGTCGCTAGGTGAGACCCAGTACTTC.

The V gene is TRBV5-1, the J gene TRBJ1-1; the D gene is possibly TRBD1 (5 bases). The CDR3 is made up of 16 amino acids. V lost 3 bases and J lost 3, with 18 bases in between. Germline lookup yields CDR1 SGHRS and CDR2 YFSETQ. This CDR3 is CASSSRSRDLYTEAFF. The CDR3 nucleotides are TGCGCCAGCAGCTCTCGATCGCGGGACCTCTACACTGAAGCTTTCTTT.

V is TRBV19 and J is TRBJ1-5; maybe TRBD1 (5 bases). The CDR3 totals 14 residues. The V end lost 9 bases, the J end lost 6 bases, and 18 bases lay between the germline ends. Germline values: CDR1 LNHDA, CDR2 SQIVND (reference sequence). The CDR3 loop reads CASRRTEGRQPQHF. CDR3 coding DNA: TGTGCCAGCCGTAGGACGGAGGGGCGTCAGCCCCAGCATTTT. The whole variable domain, remainder taken from reference TRBV19 and TRBJ1-5, is DGGITQSPKYLFRKEGQNVTLSCEQNLNHDAMYWYRQDPGQGLRLIYYSQIVNDFQKGDIAEGYSVSREKKESFPLTVTSAQKNPTAFYLCASRRTEGRQPQHFGDGTRLSIL.

This rearrangement joins TRBV18 to TRBJ1-1; possibly TRBD1 for D (6 bases). Trimming cost V 2 bases and J 8 bases, with 18 bases left between them. Germline lookup yields CDR1 KGHSH and CDR2 LQKENI. The length of the CDR3 is 15 residues. The CDR3 DNA follows: TGTGCCAGCTCACCAACCCGGGACACGAGACGCGAAGCTTTCTTT. Translation gives CASSPTRDTRREAFF.

The chain links TRBV5-1 to TRBJ2-2; possible D gene TRBD2, 6 bases. V lost 0 bases and J 7 bases, leaving 19 bases between the germline ends. Looked up from germline, CDR1 is SGHRS and CDR2 is YFSETQ. This CDR3 region has 17 residues. This CDR3 is CASSLAKGLGYSGELFF. CDR3 DNA: TGCGCCAGCAGCTTGGCCAAGGGACTTGGATATAGCGGGGAGCTGTTTTTT.

This clone was detected only a few times. The chain employs TRBV25-1 and TRBJ1-1; D gene uncertain. From germline, CDR1 is MGHDK and CDR2 SYGVNS. The CDR3 spans 14 residues. Trimming took off 7 bases at V and 0 bases at J, with 12 bases between the two ends. CDR3: CASTKDSMNTEAFF. Written as DNA, the CDR3 is TGTGCCAGCACAAAGGACTCGATGAACACTGAAGCTTTCTTT.

The chain has TRBV13 and TRBJ2-2; 7 nucleotides line up with TRBD2. V trimming: 3 bases; J trimming: 1 base; junction bases outside the gene matches: 5. This CDR3 contains 16 residues. Per germline, CDR1 PRHDT and CDR2 FYEKMQ (reference sequence). CDR3 region: CASSFGLAENTGELFF. The CDR3 DNA reads TGTGCCAGCAGCTTTGGTCTAGCGGAGAACACCGGGGAGCTGTTTTTT. Full variable domain (rest looked up from reference TRBV13 and TRBJ2-2): AAGVIQSPRHLIKEKRETATLKCYPIPRHDTVYWYQQGPGQDPQFLISFYEKMQSDKGSIPDRFSAQQFSDYHSELNMSSLELGDSALYFCASSFGLAENTGELFFGEGSRLTVL.

The chain has TRBV28 and TRBJ2-1; D may be TRBD2 (6 bases). Germline V gene data show CDR1 as MDHEN and CDR2 as SYDVKM. This CDR3 is built from 15 residues. Deletions cut 4 bases from V and 8 bases from J, with 18 bases between. In DNA form, the CDR3 reads TGTGCCAGCAGTTCGCCTTACGGGAGACTATATGAGCAGTTCTTC. This sequence encodes CASSSPYGRLYEQFF.

The chain is built from TRBV10-1 and TRBJ2-5, with 7 bases lining up with TRBD1. CDR1 is WNHNN, CDR2 SYGVQD, per germline (reference sequence). V shed 5 bases and J 5 bases; nucleotides not matched to a gene: 11. The CDR3 is 15 residues long. CDR3 in amino acids: CASSKGQPTTETQYF. The CDR3 DNA sequence: TGCGCCAGCAGTAAGGGACAGCCCACGACGGAGACCCAGTACTTC.

The table lists this clone with a few counts. The rearrangement links TRBV6-5 to TRBJ1-3; D call uncertain. Per the germline V gene, CDR1 is MNHEY and CDR2 is SVGAGI. The CDR3 extends over 15 amino acids. Trimming stripped 11 bases from V and 0 bases from J, with 17 bases between. Written as DNA, the CDR3 is TGTGCCTCCCGACCCCCAGGCCCCTCTGGAAACACCATATATTTT. This codes for CASRPPGPSGNTIYF.

CDR3 nucleotides: TGTGCCATCAGTGTGCTAGCGGGAGCGGGCGATGAGCAGTTCTTC. It yields the protein CAISVLAGAGDEQFF. This rearrangement joins TRBV10-3 to TRBJ2-1, with 10 bases fitting TRBD2. Germline V CDR1 and CDR2: ENHRY, SYGVKD. J was trimmed by 8 bases and V by 4 bases; bases with no gene match: 8. The CDR3 is 15 residues long.

The gene calls are TRBV19 and TRBJ2-2, with 7 positions matching TRBD2. The CDR3 runs to 17 residues. Per germline, CDR1 LNHDA and CDR2 SQIVND (reference sequence). V trimming: 5 bases; J trimming: 0 bases; junction bases outside the gene matches: 9. The CDR3 nucleotides read TGTGCCAGTAGTCTCCGCATAGCGGGCGCGAACACCGGGGAGCTGTTTTTT. Its protein product is CASSLRIAGANTGELFF.

The chain links TRBV10-3 to TRBJ2-7, with D possibly TRBD1 on 6 matching bases. The V end lost 6 bases, the J end lost 0 bases, and 15 bases lay between the germline ends. Germline V gene sequence: CDR1 ENHRY, CDR2 SYGVKD. The CDR3 sequence is 15 residues long. CDR3 nucleotides: TGTGCCATCAGCCTGACAGGAATTCTCTCCTACGAGCAGTACTTC. It codes for CAISLTGILSYEQYF.

This chain links TRBV27 with TRBJ2-1; 11 bases map to TRBD2. J gave up 7 bases and V 4 bases, and 6 bases lay outside the gene matches. This CDR3 spans 15 amino acids. Germline loops: CDR1 MNHEY, CDR2 SMNVEV (reference sequence). CDR3 bases: TGTGCCAGCAGTTCCCTAGCGGGAGGAAAAAATGAGCAGTTCTTC. Its protein is CASSSLAGGKNEQFF.

As regards this clone: This sample also contains other DNA sequences that code for the same CDR3. V usage is TRBV27 and J usage is TRBJ2-2, with D uncertain. CDR1 and CDR2 from the germline V gene are MNHEY and SMNVEV (reference sequence). The CDR3 extends over 13 amino acids. Trimming cost V 3 bases and J 5 bases, with 7 bases left between them. CDR3 DNA sequence: TGTGCCAGCAGTTTGTTACGGACCGGGGAGCTGTTTTTT. This encodes CASSLLRTGELFF.